The 2 T cell receptor beta chains presented below share a single source sample, sequenced in a study of T cells in Graves' hyperthyroidism and ophthalmopathy (dated by TCRdb to about 2019). The library was prepared using multiplex PCR. Data came from an Illumina HiSeq 2000. The TCR beta CDR3 regions were amplified from RNA transcripts. A first-round RT-PCR of the TCR CDR3 used the HTBI primer set with the Qiagen OneStep RT-PCR kit. Clones were called with MiXCR by TCRdb after fastp trimmed the public reads at Q25, and only in-frame beta chains were retained. Identical CDR3 proteins give one entry, which carries the most common genes and DNA. Present in this sample are 550,000 to 800,000 distinct CDR3 sequences, roughly 17% of which were seen just once. Of the sample, around 7.7% is held by the ten largest clones. Sequencing was carried out using blood. These receptors were taken from a young man with Graves' hyperthyroidism.

The table lists this clonotype with a few counts. The chain is built from TRBV5-1 and TRBJ2-7; D might be TRBD1 or TRBD2, each matching 5 bases. Trimming stripped 0 bases from V and 3 bases from J, with 22 bases between. Per the germline V gene, CDR1 is SGHRS and CDR2 is YFSETQ. This CDR3 spans 18 amino acids. The CDR3 reads CASSLEWSAPGRGYEQYF. The CDR3 DNA is TGCGCCAGCAGCTTGGAGTGGTCCGCTCCGGGACGTGGCTACGAGCAGTACTTC.

This clonotype was counted between two and nine times. The chain employs TRBV28 and TRBJ1-1; TRBD1 is a possible D gene (5 bases). The length of the CDR3 is 15 residues. CDR1 MDHEN and CDR2 SYDVKM come from the germline V gene. The V end lost 2 bases, the J end lost 5 bases, and 15 bases lay between the germline ends. CDR3 nucleotide sequence: TGTGCCAGCAGTTTAATGTTGAATGGGGGAACTGAAGCTTTCTTT. It is translated as CASSLMLNGGTEAFF.